Sequencing of this TCR beta chain was carried out in a study of blood T cells in healthy people across ages. This clonotype was recorded a few times. Next came a second PCR, run for about 7 to 12 cycles, which used a sample-barcoded 5' primer along with a J-beta primer mix. In TCRdb, the 5' RACE reads were re-called with MiXCR into one record per CDR3 protein. The repertoire consists of hundreds of thousands of distinct CDR3 sequences, with more than 55% occurring once and the leading ten covering roughly 24%. Unmatched junction bases numbered 5, after V lost 3 bases and J lost 6 bases. The CDR3 totals 16 residues. Germline-derived CDR1 and CDR2 are LGHNA and YNFKEQ.

The chain recombines TRBV4-2 with TRBJ2-4; 13 bases map to TRBD2. The sequenced sample was blood. This TCR came from a man aged 40-50 years in good health. In nucleotides, the CDR3 is TGTGCCAGCAGCCAGACTAGCGGGGGGCCTCGAAACATTCAGTACTTC. Translation gives CASSQTSGGPRNIQYF.